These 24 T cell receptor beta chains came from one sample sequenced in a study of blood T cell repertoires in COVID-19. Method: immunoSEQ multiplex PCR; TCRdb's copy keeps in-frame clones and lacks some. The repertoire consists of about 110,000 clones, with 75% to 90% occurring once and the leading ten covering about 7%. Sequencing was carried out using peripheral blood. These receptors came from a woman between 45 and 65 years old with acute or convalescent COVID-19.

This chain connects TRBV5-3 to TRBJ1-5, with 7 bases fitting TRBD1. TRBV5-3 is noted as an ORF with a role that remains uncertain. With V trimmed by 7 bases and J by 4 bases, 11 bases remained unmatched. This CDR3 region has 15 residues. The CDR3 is CARGSPRGSNQPQHF. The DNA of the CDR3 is TGTGCCAGAGGGTCCCCCAGGGGGTCAAATCAGCCCCAGCATTTT.

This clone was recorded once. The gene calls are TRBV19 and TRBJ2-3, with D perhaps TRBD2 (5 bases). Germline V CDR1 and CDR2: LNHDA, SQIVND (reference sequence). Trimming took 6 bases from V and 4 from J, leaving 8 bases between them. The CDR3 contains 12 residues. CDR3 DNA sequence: TGTGCCAGTAGGCGGGCGGCAGATACGCAGTATTTT. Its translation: CASRRAADTQYF.

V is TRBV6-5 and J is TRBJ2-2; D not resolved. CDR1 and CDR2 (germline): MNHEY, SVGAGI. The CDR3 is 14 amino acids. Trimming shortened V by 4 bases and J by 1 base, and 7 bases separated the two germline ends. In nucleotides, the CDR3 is TGTGCCAGCAGTTCTAACAGGAACACCGGGGAGCTGTTTTTT. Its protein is CASSSNRNTGELFF.

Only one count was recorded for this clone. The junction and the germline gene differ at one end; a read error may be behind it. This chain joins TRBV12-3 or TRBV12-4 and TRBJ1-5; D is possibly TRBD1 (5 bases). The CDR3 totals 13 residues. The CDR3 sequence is CAGSLRGTQPQHF. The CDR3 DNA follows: TGTGCCGGCAGTTTAAGGGGAACGCAGCCCCAGCATTTT.

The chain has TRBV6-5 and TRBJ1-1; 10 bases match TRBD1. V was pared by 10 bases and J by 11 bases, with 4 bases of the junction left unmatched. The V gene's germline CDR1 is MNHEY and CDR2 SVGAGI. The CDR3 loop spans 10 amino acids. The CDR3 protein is CATWTGGAFF. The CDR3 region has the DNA TGTGCCACCTGGACAGGGGGGGCTTTCTTT.

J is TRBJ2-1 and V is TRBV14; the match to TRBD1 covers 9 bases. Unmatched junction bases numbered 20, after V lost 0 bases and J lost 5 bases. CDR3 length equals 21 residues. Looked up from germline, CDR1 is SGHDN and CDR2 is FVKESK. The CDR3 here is CASSQDFRDRVRTNWDNEQFF. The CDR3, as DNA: TGTGCCAGCAGCCAAGATTTTCGGGACAGGGTAAGGACTAACTGGGACAATGAGCAGTTCTTC. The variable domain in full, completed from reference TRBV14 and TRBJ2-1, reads EAGVTQFPSHSVIEKGQTVTLRCDPISGHDNLYWYRRVMGKEIKFLLHFVKESKQDESGMPNNRFLAERTGGTYSTLKVQPAELEDSGVYFCASSQDFRDRVRTNWDNEQFFGPGTRLTVL.

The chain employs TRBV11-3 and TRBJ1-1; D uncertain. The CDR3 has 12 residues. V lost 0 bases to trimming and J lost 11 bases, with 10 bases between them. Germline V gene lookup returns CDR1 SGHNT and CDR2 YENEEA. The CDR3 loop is CASSLENDQAFF. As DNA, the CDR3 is TGTGCCAGCAGCTTAGAAAACGATCAGGCTTTCTTT. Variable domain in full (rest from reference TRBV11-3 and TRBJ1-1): EAGVVQSPRYKIIEKKQPVAFWCNPISGHNTLYWYLQNLGQGPELLIRYENEEAVDDSQLPKDRFSAERLKGVDSTLKIQPAELGDSAVYLCASSLENDQAFFGQGTRLTVV.

The CDR3 loop is CASTKGGREQPQHF. Written as DNA, the CDR3 is TGCGCCAGCACTAAAGGGGGGAGGGAGCAGCCCCAGCATTTT. The rearrangement joins TRBV10-2 to TRBJ1-5; perhaps TRBD1 as D (6 bases). This CDR3 has 14 residues. Germline V gene lookup returns CDR1 WSHSY and CDR2 SAAADI. Deletions cut 7 bases from V and 7 bases from J, with 17 bases between.

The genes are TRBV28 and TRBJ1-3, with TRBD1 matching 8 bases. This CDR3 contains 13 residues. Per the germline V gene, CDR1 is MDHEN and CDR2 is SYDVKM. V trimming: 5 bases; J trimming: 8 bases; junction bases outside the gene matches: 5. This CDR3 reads CASSAGQEDTIYF. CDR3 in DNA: TGTGCCAGCAGTGCGGGACAGGAGGACACCATATATTTT.

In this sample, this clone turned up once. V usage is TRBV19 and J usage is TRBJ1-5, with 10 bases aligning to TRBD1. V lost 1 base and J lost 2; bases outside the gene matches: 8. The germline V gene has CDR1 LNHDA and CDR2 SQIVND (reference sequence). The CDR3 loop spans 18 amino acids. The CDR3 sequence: CASSIGRGQGRGNQPQHF. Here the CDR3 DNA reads TGTGCCAGTAGTATAGGCCGGGGACAGGGGAGGGGCAATCAGCCCCAGCATTTT. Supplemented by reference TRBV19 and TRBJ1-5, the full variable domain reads DGGITQSPKYLFRKEGQNVTLSCEQNLNHDAMYWYRQDPGQGLRLIYYSQIVNDFQKGDIAEGYSVSREKKESFPLTVTSAQKNPTAFYLCASSIGRGQGRGNQPQHFGDGTRLSIL.

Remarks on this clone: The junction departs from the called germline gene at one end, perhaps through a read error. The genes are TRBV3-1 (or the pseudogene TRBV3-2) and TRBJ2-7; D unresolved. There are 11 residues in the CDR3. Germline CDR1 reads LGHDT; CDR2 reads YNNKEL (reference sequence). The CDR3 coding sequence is TGTGCCAGCAGCCAAGCGTCTACCAGGTTCTTC. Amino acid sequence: CASSQASTRFF.

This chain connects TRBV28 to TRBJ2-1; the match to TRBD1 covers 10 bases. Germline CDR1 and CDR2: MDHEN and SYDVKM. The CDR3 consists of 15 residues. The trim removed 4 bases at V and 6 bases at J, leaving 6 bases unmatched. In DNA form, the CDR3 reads TGTGCCAGCAGTTCCCCGGGACAGGGGACCAATGAGCAGTTCTTC. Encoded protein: CASSSPGQGTNEQFF. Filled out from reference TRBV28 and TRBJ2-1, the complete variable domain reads DVKVTQSSRYLVKRTGEKVFLECVQDMDHENMFWYRQDPGLGLRLIYFSYDVKMKEKGDIPEGYSVSREKKERFSLILESASTNQTSMYLCASSSPGQGTNEQFFGPGTRLTVL.

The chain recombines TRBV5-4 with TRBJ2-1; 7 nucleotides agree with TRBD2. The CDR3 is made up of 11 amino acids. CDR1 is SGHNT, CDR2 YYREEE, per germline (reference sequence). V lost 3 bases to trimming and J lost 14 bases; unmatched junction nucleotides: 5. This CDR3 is CASSSRGGEFF. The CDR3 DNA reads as TGTGCCAGCAGCTCGCGGGGAGGGGAGTTCTTC.

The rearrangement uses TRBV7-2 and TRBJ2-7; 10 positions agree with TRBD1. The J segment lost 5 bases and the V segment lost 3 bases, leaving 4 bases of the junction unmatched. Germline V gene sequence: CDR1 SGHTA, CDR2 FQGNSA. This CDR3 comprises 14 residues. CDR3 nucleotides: TGTGCCAGCAGCTTTCTGACAGGGGGCCACGAGCAGTACTTC. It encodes CASSFLTGGHEQYF.

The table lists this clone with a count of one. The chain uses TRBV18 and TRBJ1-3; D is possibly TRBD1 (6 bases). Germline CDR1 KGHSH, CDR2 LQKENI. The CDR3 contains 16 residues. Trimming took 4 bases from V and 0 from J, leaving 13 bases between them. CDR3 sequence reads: CASSLSADSSGNTIYF. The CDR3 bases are TGTGCCAGCTCACTATCTGCGGACAGCTCTGGAAACACCATATATTTT.

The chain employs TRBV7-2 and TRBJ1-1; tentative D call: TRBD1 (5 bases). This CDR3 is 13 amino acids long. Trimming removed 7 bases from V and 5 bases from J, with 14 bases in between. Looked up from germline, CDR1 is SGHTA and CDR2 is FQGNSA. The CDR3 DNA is TGTGCCAGCACTATTGGGTCAGGGACTGAAGCTTTCTTT. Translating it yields CASTIGSGTEAFF.

CDR3 amino acids: CASSPVVQSAGPNEQFF. The CDR3 nucleotides read TGTGCCAGCAGCCCGGTGGTTCAGTCGGCGGGCCCCAATGAGCAGTTCTTC. V is TRBV7-9 and J is TRBJ2-1, with a tentative D call TRBD2 (5 bases). Germline assignment: CDR1 SEHNR and CDR2 FQNEAQ (reference sequence). The CDR3 is 17 amino acids. The ends were cut back, 5 bases at V and 6 bases at J, with 23 bases in the middle.

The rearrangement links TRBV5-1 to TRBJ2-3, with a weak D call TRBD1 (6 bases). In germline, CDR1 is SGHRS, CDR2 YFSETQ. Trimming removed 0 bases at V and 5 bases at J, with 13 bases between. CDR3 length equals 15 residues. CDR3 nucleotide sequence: TGCGCCAGCAGCTTGGTTGTTCAAGGGGGAGATACGCAGTATTTT. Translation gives CASSLVVQGGDTQYF.

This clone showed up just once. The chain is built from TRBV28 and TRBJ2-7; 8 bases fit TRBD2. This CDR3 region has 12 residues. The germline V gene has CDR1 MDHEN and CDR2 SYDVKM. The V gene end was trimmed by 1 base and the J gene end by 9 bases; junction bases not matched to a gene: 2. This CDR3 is CASSLLRGAQYF. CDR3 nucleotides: TGTGCCAGCAGTTTATTGCGGGGGGCGCAGTACTTC.

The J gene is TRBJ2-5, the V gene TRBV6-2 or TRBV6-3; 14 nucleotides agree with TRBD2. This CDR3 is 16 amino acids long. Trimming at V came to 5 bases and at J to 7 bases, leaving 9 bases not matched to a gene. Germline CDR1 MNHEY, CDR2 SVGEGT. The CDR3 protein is CASSPWTSGGTATQYF. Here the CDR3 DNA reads TGTGCCAGCAGTCCCTGGACTAGCGGGGGGACCGCGACCCAGTACTTC.

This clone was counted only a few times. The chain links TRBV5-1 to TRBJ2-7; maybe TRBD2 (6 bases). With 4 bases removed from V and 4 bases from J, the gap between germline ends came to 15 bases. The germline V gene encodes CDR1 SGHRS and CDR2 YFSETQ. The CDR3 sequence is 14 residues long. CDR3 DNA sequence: TGCGCCAGCAGCCCTTCCTCGGGACTTTACGAGCAGTACTTC. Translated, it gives CASSPSSGLYEQYF.

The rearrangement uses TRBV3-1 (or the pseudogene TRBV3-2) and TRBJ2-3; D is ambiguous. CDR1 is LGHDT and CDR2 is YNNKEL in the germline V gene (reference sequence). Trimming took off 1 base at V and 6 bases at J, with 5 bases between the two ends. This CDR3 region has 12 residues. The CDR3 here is CASSQVPDTQYF. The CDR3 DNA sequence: TGTGCCAGCAGCCAAGTTCCGGATACGCAGTATTTT.

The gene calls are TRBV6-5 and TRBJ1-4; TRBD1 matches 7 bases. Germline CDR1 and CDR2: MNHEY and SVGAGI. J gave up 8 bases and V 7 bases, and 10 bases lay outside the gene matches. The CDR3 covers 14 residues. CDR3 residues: CASNDRVEYEKLFF. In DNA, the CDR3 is TGTGCCAGCAACGACAGGGTGGAATACGAAAAACTGTTTTTT.

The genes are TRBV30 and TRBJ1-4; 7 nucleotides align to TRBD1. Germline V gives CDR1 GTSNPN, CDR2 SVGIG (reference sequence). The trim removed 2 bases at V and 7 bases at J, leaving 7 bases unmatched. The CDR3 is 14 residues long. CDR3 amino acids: CAWSRDSSFEKLFF. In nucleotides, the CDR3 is TGTGCCTGGAGTAGGGACAGCTCGTTTGAAAAACTGTTTTTT.